This note documents a single T cell receptor (beta chain) sequence. This entry belongs to a study of human T cells and chemical hapten exposure. Time point here: healthy volunteer bleed at 6 weeks. Sequencing started from total RNA isolated from unfractionated whole blood. The germline V gene has CDR1 MDHEN and CDR2 SYDVKM. The CDR3 is 14 residues long. The ends lost 6 bases at V and 5 bases at J; junction bases unmatched: 8. TCRdb called the RACE reads again in MiXCR, with one record for every CDR3 protein. The repertoire includes around 47,000 distinct CDR3 sequences, around 3.4% of them detected once, and 5% to 7% sits in the top ten.

The chain links TRBV28 to TRBJ2-3; TRBD1 agrees at 7 bases. Sequencing used whole blood. The source of this sequence is a human donor in good health. Some clones in this sample may be carry-over from other donors' samples. In DNA form, the CDR3 reads TGTGCCAGCAGGCGACTTTACAGGGGAGATACGCAGTATTTT. It is translated as CASRRLYRGDTQYF. The complete variable domain, with remaining parts taken from reference TRBV28 and TRBJ2-3, reads DVKVTQSSRYLVKRTGEKVFLECVQDMDHENMFWYRQDPGLGLRLIYFSYDVKMKEKGDIPEGYSVSREKKERFSLILESASTNQTSMYLCASRRLYRGDTQYFGPGTRLTVL.